This TCR beta chain comes out of a study of blood T cell repertoires in COVID-19 (TCRdb year 2020). In terms of the full investigation: Samples covering the acute and convalescent phases of COVID-19 were provided by collaborators in the United States, Italy and Spain. The prospective study material was composed of cDNA or gDNA derived from T cells, B-cell-depleted T cells, or PBMCs. Subjects who had been exposed to COVID-19, were actively infected with it, or had recovered from it provided the deeply sampled blood TCRbeta repertoires that made up the dataset. The repertoires were released in a freely available public database meant as a resource for research on the immune response to SARS-CoV-2. The samples were drawn from two sources: the first 160 participants of the ongoing ImmuneRACE study, and 1,000 to 1,500 subjects contributed by 6 global collaborators. A de-identified subject ID, COVID-19 status, age in years and sex were almost always included in the sample metadata. Where available, HLA class I and class II types were obtained from metadata supplied by the sample provider rather than from assay-based typing. Paper-wide results and their limitations: Clinical and demographic metadata were provided uncurated, with the amount varying by source and participant.

In the case of this clone: Its target antigen remains unknown. Base qualities are not provided; no much larger clone lies one nucleotide away.

TCRbeta CDR3 regions were amplified from genomic DNA using the immunoSEQ Assay, a bias-controlled multiplex PCR. The authors' analysis ran thus. Within the assay, amplification of reference gene primers was used to estimate how many nucleated cells each sample contained. To quantify the absolute abundance of each unique TCRbeta CDR3 rearrangement, sequence reads were collapsed and filtered. Productive Simpson clonality was computed per sample as the square root of Simpson's diversity index over productive rearrangements. TCRdb holds this immuneACCESS table with in-frame rearrangements only. Some clones are missing; in checked studies, unresolved V genes explain under half, and the rest has no known cause. V and J calls and clone size are as listed in that table; D and trimming were resolved from the DNA. A total of around 200,000 clones appear in this sample, approximately 80% of them only once. The ten biggest clones cover roughly 13% of the sample.

The CDR3 goes from the cysteine to the phenylalanine over 15 residues. Here the CDR3 DNA is all that survives: 45 bases in frame from base 1. As encoded in the germline V gene, CDR1 is MNHEY while CDR2 is SVGAGI. V is pruned by 5 bases and J by 8 bases, leaving 8 bases of the junction without a gene match. Samples from volunteer blood donors who had recovered from COVID-19 were contributed by a second Seattle source. Collaborating institutions collected whole blood in K2EDTA tubes following their own protocols. For TCRbeta analysis, collaborator samples were shipped as frozen whole blood, as isolated PBMCs, or as DNA extracted from either sample type.

The V gene is TRBV6-5 and the J gene is TRBJ1-6; 8 middle bases align to TRBD1. Source material: peripheral blood. The receptor was isolated from a man between 50 and 59 years old who had recovered from COVID-19. CDR3 reads: CASSRDRSGYSPLHF. The nucleotide sequence reads as follows: TGTGCCAGCAGTCGGGACAGGTCTGGGTATTCACCCCTCCACTTT.